The T cell receptor (beta chain) described here comes from a study of blood T cell repertoires in COVID-19. Overall study context: Acute and convalescent COVID-19 samples came from the United States, Italy and Spain.

Donors in Cohort 3 who had recovered were those with two negative PCRs, healthcare professional clearance, or resolution of their symptoms. Original data processing: By means of reference gene primer amplification, nucleated cell counts were estimated. TCRdb keeps only in-frame clones here, not all; method: immunoSEQ multiplex PCR. That table furnishes V, J and clone size, whereas the DNA furnished D and trimming. This table has 400,000 or so clones, 90% appearing once. Germline CDR1 SGHVS, CDR2 FQNEAQ. The CDR3 covers 18 residues. V lost 7 bases and J lost 1; bases outside the gene matches: 15. The TCR comes from a young man who had recovered from COVID-19. V and J are TRBV7-8 and TRBJ2-5, with 10 bases that match TRBD2. Sequenced input: PBMCs or T cells enriched from blood (not recorded which). CDR3 protein: CASTPLGRLAGFQETQYF. In nucleotides, the CDR3 is TGTGCCAGCACCCCCCTTGGCCGACTAGCGGGCTTCCAAGAGACCCAGTACTTC.